Presented here are 29 T cell receptor beta chains from one specimen sequenced in a study of cytomegalovirus exposure and HLA in healthy donors. The primer mix had 60 Vbeta and 13 Jbeta primers. Generated by immunoSEQ multiplex PCR, the TCRdb table keeps only in-frame clones and is missing some. The repertoire holds 130,000 or so clones, with 60% to 85% as singletons. Sequencing input: PBMCs. The receptors were sampled from a woman aged 18-29 years in good health and CMV-seronegative.

The rearrangement joins TRBV5-5 to TRBJ2-5; a weak D match, TRBD2 (6 bases). This CDR3 comprises 15 residues. Trimming left V 4 bases short and J 2 bases short, with 15 bases between. Germline lookup yields CDR1 SGHKS and CDR2 YYEKEE (reference sequence). The CDR3: CASSVEWGDQETQYF. The CDR3 DNA reads TGTGCCAGCAGCGTAGAGTGGGGGGATCAAGAGACCCAGTACTTC.

The sample holds a few counts of this clone. V and J are TRBV9 and TRBJ2-1; 7 nucleotides match TRBD2. Germline trimming cut 3 bases from V and 0 bases from J; bases unmatched to any gene: 6. The CDR3 has 16 amino acids. Per germline, CDR1 SGDLS and CDR2 YYNGEE. The CDR3 region is CASSGPSGSSYNEQFF. DNA of the CDR3: TGTGCCAGCAGCGGACCTAGCGGCAGCTCCTACAATGAGCAGTTCTTC.

This chain joins TRBV4-1 and TRBJ2-2; D is ambiguous. V shed 0 bases and J shed 0 bases, with 8 bases lying between them. CDR1 and CDR2 from the germline V gene are MGHRA and YSYEKL. The CDR3 consists of 16 residues. The CDR3 DNA reads as TGCGCCAGCAGCCAAGATGCACTTTCGAACACCGGGGAGCTGTTTTTT. Protein sequence: CASSQDALSNTGELFF.

The V gene is TRBV7-6, the J gene TRBJ2-3; D remains ambiguous. CDR3 length: 14 amino acids. Germline loops: CDR1 SGHVS, CDR2 FNYEAQ. The ends were cut back, 1 base at V and 0 bases at J, with 5 bases in the middle. As DNA, the CDR3 is TGTGCCAGCAGCTTAGAAGCGAGCACAGATACGCAGTATTTT. Amino acid sequence: CASSLEASTDTQYF.

The rearrangement joins TRBV30 to TRBJ2-7; possibly TRBD1 for D (7 bases). Germline V gene sequence: CDR1 GTSNPN, CDR2 SVGIG (reference sequence). V was trimmed by 5 bases and J by 5 bases, leaving 16 bases between them. This CDR3 contains 13 residues. CDR3 bases: TGTGCCTGGGGTCAGGGGGGCACCCACGAGCAGTACTTC. Encoded protein: CAWGQGGTHEQYF.

The rearrangement uses TRBV6-4 and TRBJ2-2, with a tentative D call TRBD2 (5 bases). The V and J ends lost 5 bases and 7 bases respectively, with 11 bases between them. Germline CDR1 MRHNA, CDR2 SNTAGT. The CDR3 sequence is 13 residues long. CDR3 in amino acids: CASSRDRGGELFF. CDR3 DNA sequence: TGTGCCAGCAGTCGGGATCGGGGCGGGGAGCTGTTTTTT.

V gene TRBV29-1 combines with J gene TRBJ1-3; the D is unclear. Germline CDR1 is SQVTM and CDR2 is ANQGSEA. The germline V and J ends were trimmed by 0 bases and 3 bases, with 6 bases remaining between them. The CDR3 totals 13 residues. In nucleotides, the CDR3 is TGCAGCGTTGAAGAGGGAGTTGGAAACACCATATATTTT. Protein sequence: CSVEEGVGNTIYF. Variable domain in full (rest from reference TRBV29-1 and TRBJ1-3): SAVISQKPSRDICQRGTSLTIQCQVDSQVTMMFWYRQQPGQSLTLIATANQGSEATYESGFVIDKFPISRPNLTFSTLTVSNMSPEDSSIYLCSVEEGVGNTIYFGEGSWLTVV.

This clone was counted a few times. The chain employs TRBV2 and TRBJ2-4, with 8 bases aligning to TRBD2. Unmatched junction bases numbered 12, after V lost 10 bases and J lost 7 bases. The CDR3 runs 14 residues. Germline lookup yields CDR1 SNHLY and CDR2 FYNNEI. CDR3 protein: CAILGSGRGNIQYF. The CDR3 region has the DNA TGTGCCATCTTAGGAAGCGGGAGAGGGAACATTCAGTACTTC. Together with reference TRBV2 and TRBJ2-4, the CDR3 gives the full variable domain: EPEVTQTPSHQVTQMGQEVILRCVPISNHLYFYWYRQILGQKVEFLVSFYNNEISEKSEIFDDQFSVERPDGSNFTLKIRSTKLEDSAMYFCAILGSGRGNIQYFGAGTRLSVL.

This sequence joins TRBV7-9 and TRBJ1-1; no firm D call. This CDR3 is 14 amino acids long. Germline-derived CDR1 and CDR2 are SEHNR and FQNEAQ (reference sequence). V was cut by 1 base and J by 4 bases, with 10 bases left in between. Written as DNA, the CDR3 is TGTGCCAGCAGCTTAGAGTCAGGTCTCACTGAAGCTTTCTTT. Amino acid sequence: CASSLESGLTEAFF.

V is TRBV2 and J is TRBJ1-4; 8 positions match TRBD1. The germline V gene has CDR1 SNHLY and CDR2 FYNNEI. Germline trimming cut 7 bases from V and 8 bases from J; bases unmatched to any gene: 9. This CDR3 contains 14 residues. The CDR3 here is CASNPDRVKEKLFF. The CDR3 DNA sequence: TGTGCCAGCAATCCGGACAGGGTCAAGGAAAAACTGTTTTTT.

J is TRBJ2-6 and V is TRBV2; D is perhaps TRBD1 (6 bases). V dropped 6 bases and J dropped 6 bases, with 15 bases sitting between them. Germline V gives CDR1 SNHLY, CDR2 FYNNEI. There are 15 residues in the CDR3. CDR3 sequence reads: CASRNRVVEANVLTF. The CDR3, as DNA: TGTGCCAGCAGAAACAGGGTAGTGGAGGCCAACGTCCTGACTTTC.

This chain uses TRBV16 with TRBJ1-1; maybe TRBD1 (6 bases). Germline loops: CDR1 KGHSY, CDR2 FQNENV. The CDR3 sequence is 15 residues long. Between the trimmed V and J ends, which lost 1 base and 0 bases, there was a span of 9 bases. CDR3 DNA: TGTGCCAGCAGCCAATTTGGACAGATGAACACTGAAGCTTTCTTT. Translating gives CASSQFGQMNTEAFF.

This chain joins TRBV29-1 and TRBJ2-5; unclear D gene. Trimming left V 3 bases short and J 2 bases short, with 4 bases between. In germline, CDR1 is SQVTM, CDR2 ANQGSEA. The CDR3 sequence is 11 residues long. The CDR3 DNA reads as TGCAGCGTTGAGCAGCAAGAGACCCAGTACTTC. This encodes CSVEQQETQYF.

CDR3: CASRLEGSYEQYF. In DNA, the CDR3 is TGCGCCAGCAGACTTGAGGGCTCCTACGAGCAGTACTTC. The chain links TRBV5-1 to TRBJ2-7; tentative D call: TRBD2 (5 bases). Per germline, CDR1 SGHRS and CDR2 YFSETQ. CDR3 length equals 13 residues. V dropped 5 bases and J dropped 0 bases, with 9 bases sitting between them.

J is TRBJ2-7 and V is TRBV4-1; no clear D. Trimming cost V 4 bases and J 1 base, with 14 bases left between them. Germline-derived CDR1 and CDR2 are MGHRA and YSYEKL. The CDR3 loop spans 15 amino acids. CDR3 sequence (DNA): TGCGCCAGCAGCCCCAGCCGCGGCGCGTCCTACGAGCAGTACTTC. Amino acids: CASSPSRGASYEQYF.

The chain has TRBV5-4 and TRBJ2-5; TRBD2 matches 7 bases. In germline, CDR1 is SGHNT, CDR2 YYREEE (reference sequence). The CDR3 totals 14 residues. Trimming at V came to 4 bases and at J to 3 bases, leaving 6 bases not matched to a gene. The CDR3 sequence is CASSVGGGEETQYF. The DNA for the CDR3 is TGTGCCAGCAGCGTTGGGGGGGGAGAAGAGACCCAGTACTTC.

V usage is TRBV5-5 and J usage is TRBJ1-2; the D is unclear. The CDR3 loop spans 16 amino acids. The V end was cut by 4 bases, the J end by 0 bases, with 16 bases between. From germline, CDR1 is SGHKS and CDR2 YYEKEE (reference sequence). CDR3 amino acids: CASSPRYQRANYGYTF. The DNA for the CDR3 is TGTGCCAGCAGCCCCCGATATCAGAGGGCTAACTATGGCTACACCTTC.

The rearrangement joins TRBV6-5 to TRBJ1-2, with D possibly TRBD1 on 6 matching bases. The V end lost 8 bases, the J end lost 3 bases, and 19 bases lay between the germline ends. This CDR3 spans 15 amino acids. Germline V gene data show CDR1 as MNHEY and CDR2 as SVGAGI. The CDR3 DNA reads TGTGCCAGCTCGCTGGGGCAGGGGAGGGACTATGGCTACACCTTC. As protein: CASSLGQGRDYGYTF.

V is TRBV5-1 and J is TRBJ1-3; no clear D gene. Per germline, CDR1 SGHRS and CDR2 YFSETQ. Trimming removed 4 bases at V and 2 bases at J, with 10 bases between. The CDR3 extends over 14 amino acids. CDR3 residues: CASSPTATGNTIYF. The CDR3 DNA reads as TGCGCCAGCAGCCCGACTGCGACTGGAAACACCATATATTTT.

CDR3 sequence: CASSLVGQGSNQPQHF. In DNA, the CDR3 is TGTGCCAGCAGCTTAGTGGGACAGGGGAGTAATCAGCCCCAGCATTTT. The chain joins TRBV7-8 to TRBJ1-5; 10 bases are a match to TRBD1. Germline values: CDR1 SGHVS, CDR2 FQNEAQ. With 1 base clipped from V and 4 bases from J, the junction kept 4 bases outside the gene matches. The CDR3 totals 16 residues.

The V call is TRBV10-3, the J call TRBJ2-2; TRBD2 might be the D (6 bases). This CDR3 contains 13 residues. CDR1 is ENHRY, CDR2 SYGVKD, per germline. Trimming cost V 9 bases and J 6 bases, with 14 bases left between them. The CDR3 bases are TGTGCCATTTCGGGAGCTGGGCCCGGGGAGCTGTTTTTT. It specifies CAISGAGPGELFF.

The rearrangement uses TRBV2 and TRBJ2-7; a weak D match, TRBD2 (6 bases). The V end was cut by 6 bases, the J end by 4 bases, with 10 bases between. The CDR3 covers 12 residues. CDR1 is SNHLY, CDR2 FYNNEI, per germline. In DNA form, the CDR3 reads TGTGCCAGCAGCCAAGCGGGTTACGAGCAGTACTTC. Protein sequence: CASSQAGYEQYF.

V is TRBV18 and J is TRBJ1-1; the D gene is possibly TRBD1 (6 bases). V lost 6 bases and J 9 bases, leaving 20 bases between the germline ends. This CDR3 is 14 amino acids long. Germline V gives CDR1 KGHSH, CDR2 LQKENI. The CDR3 region is CASSPNNLQGQAFF. The CDR3 nucleotides are TGTGCCAGCTCGCCTAACAATCTACAGGGACAAGCTTTCTTT.

The chain uses TRBV7-9 and TRBJ2-5; 7 bases line up with TRBD1. Germline assignment: CDR1 SEHNR and CDR2 FQNEAQ (reference sequence). V trimming: 1 base; J trimming: 4 bases; junction bases outside the gene matches: 18. The CDR3 is 19 amino acids. The CDR3 region is CASSLGRKGQAKGAETQYF. CDR3 DNA sequence: TGTGCCAGCAGCTTAGGGCGGAAAGGACAGGCAAAAGGGGCAGAGACCCAGTACTTC. The variable domain in full, with the rest retrieved from reference TRBV7-9 and TRBJ2-5, is DTGVSQNPRHKITKRGQNVTFRCDPISEHNRLYWYRQTLGQGPEFLTYFQNEAQLEKSRLLSDRFSAERPKGSFSTLEIQRTEQGDSAMYLCASSLGRKGQAKGAETQYFGPGTRLLVL.

The chain is built from TRBV5-1 and TRBJ2-3; the D is unclear. Germline CDR1 and CDR2: SGHRS and YFSETQ. The V end lost 3 bases, the J end lost 6 bases, and 14 bases lay between the germline ends. The CDR3 extends over 14 amino acids. In DNA form, the CDR3 reads TGCGCCAGCAGCTACTTGAACCCCTCCGATACGCAGTATTTT. This encodes CASSYLNPSDTQYF.

The V gene is TRBV5-4, the J gene TRBJ1-1, with a tentative D call TRBD1 (5 bases). Germline loops: CDR1 SGHNT, CDR2 YYREEE (reference sequence). V was shortened by 4 bases and J by 0 bases, with 13 bases between the two germline ends. There are 15 residues in the CDR3. The CDR3 nucleotides read TGTGCCAGCAGCCCAAAGGTGGGGCTGAACACTGAAGCTTTCTTT. The encoded protein is CASSPKVGLNTEAFF.

This clone has just a few counts. Written as DNA, the CDR3 is TGTGCCAGCAGCTTAAACGGGAGGACTGGTGAGCAGTTCTTC. The encoded protein is CASSLNGRTGEQFF. The genes are TRBV7-2 and TRBJ2-1; 7 bases line up with TRBD2. The germline V gene encodes CDR1 SGHTA and CDR2 FQGNSA. V lost 2 bases to trimming and J lost 9 bases; unmatched junction nucleotides: 7. There are 14 residues in the CDR3.

The V gene is TRBV7-8, the J gene TRBJ2-7; 9 nucleotides agree with TRBD2. Germline lookup yields CDR1 SGHVS and CDR2 FQNEAQ. The trim removed 4 bases at V and 4 bases at J, leaving 8 bases unmatched. This CDR3 has 15 residues. The CDR3 spells CASSWEREAPYEQYF. CDR3 nucleotide sequence: TGTGCCAGCAGCTGGGAGCGGGAGGCCCCTTACGAGCAGTACTTC.

The chain combines TRBV7-9 with TRBJ2-2; the match to TRBD1 covers 7 bases. V lost 2 bases, J lost 5 bases, and 5 bases stayed unmatched. The CDR3 has 15 amino acids. Germline values: CDR1 SEHNR, CDR2 FQNEAQ (reference sequence). This chain's CDR3 is CASSLWKGATGELFF. The CDR3 bases are TGTGCCAGCAGCTTATGGAAGGGGGCGACCGGGGAGCTGTTTTTT.